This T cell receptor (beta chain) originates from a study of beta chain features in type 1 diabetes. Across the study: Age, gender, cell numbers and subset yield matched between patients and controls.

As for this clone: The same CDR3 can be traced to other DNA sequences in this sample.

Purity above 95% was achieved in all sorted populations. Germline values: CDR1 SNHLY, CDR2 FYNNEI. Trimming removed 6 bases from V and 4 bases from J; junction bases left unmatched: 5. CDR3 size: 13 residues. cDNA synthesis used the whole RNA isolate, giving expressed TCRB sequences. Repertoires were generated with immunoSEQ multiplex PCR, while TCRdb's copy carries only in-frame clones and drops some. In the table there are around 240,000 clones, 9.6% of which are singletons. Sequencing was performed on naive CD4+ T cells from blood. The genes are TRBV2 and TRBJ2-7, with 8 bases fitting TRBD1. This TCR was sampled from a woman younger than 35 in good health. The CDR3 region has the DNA TGTGCCAGCAGCCGAGACAGGGGTTACGAGCAGTACTTC. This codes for CASSRDRGYEQYF.